This T cell receptor beta chain was recorded in a study of OX40 agonist ivuxolimab in advanced cancers. As for the study in general: The dose-escalation cohort was approximately 81% male, with a mean age of around 60 years, ranging about 23 to 80. Study findings and constraints: No antigen was identified for the clonally expanded peripheral T cells. Patients who responded partially at 0.1-3.0 mg/kg showed clonal expansion ranking among the lowest.

This clone has a handful of counts. Its target is not known. Produced via immunoSEQ multiplex PCR; TCRdb's table is partial and in-frame only. The repertoire includes 40,000 to 50,000 clones, 80% to 90% of them detected once, and approximately 35% sits in the top ten. CDR3 length: 15 residues. Trimming stripped 1 base from V and 6 bases from J, with 12 bases between. Germline V gives CDR1 KGHSH, CDR2 LQKENI. With baseline, cycle 4 day 1, and cycle 7 day 1 as timepoints, blood was sampled. This sequence joins TRBV18 and TRBJ2-2; perhaps TRBD2 as D (6 bases). The sequence derives from an adult with an advanced solid tumor such as melanoma, head and neck, liver or kidney cancer. Sequenced here: CD4+ or CD8+ T cells sorted from blood, sampled in a trial of the OX40 agonist ivuxolimab. This CDR3 reads CASSPRGVGAGELFF. The CDR3 DNA is TGTGCCAGCTCACCACGGGGGGTCGGCGCCGGGGAGCTGTTTTTT. Full variable domain (remainder filled in from reference TRBV18 and TRBJ2-2): NAGVMQNPRHLVRRRGQEARLRCSPMKGHSHVYWYRQLPEEGLKFMVYLQKENIIDESGMPKERFSAEFPKEGPSILRIQQVVRGDSAAYFCASSPRGVGAGELFFGEGSRLTVL.